Listed below are T cell receptor beta chains from one sample, sequenced in a study of CD8+CD57+ T cells in acquired aplastic anemia. Each CDR3 protein is one row after TCRdb ran MiXCR on the reads. Altogether some 200,000 distinct CDR3 sequences are present, less than 75% being singletons, with the ten largest covering roughly 64%. The source material was sorted CD4+, CD8+, or CD8+CD57+ T cells (not recorded which) from PBMCs. All receptors come from a human donor with aplastic anemia. The CDR3 runs from the conserved cysteine through the conserved F or W. Fields, in order: clone size, V gene, J gene, D gene, CDR3 DNA, CDR3 protein. The D gene is left open where the match is weak. Clone size is shown for a subset of rows, as once, few, many or a class of expanded clone.

>once|TRBV29-1|TRBJ1-2|.
TGCGGCGTTGACCAGGGCTGGGGCTATGGCTACACCTTC
CGVDQGWGYGYTF
>.|TRBV9|TRBJ2-1|.
TGTGCCAGCAGCGCAACTATCGGGTTGAACAATGAGCAGTTCTTC
CASSATIGLNNEQFF
>.|TRBV2|TRBJ2-1|.
TGTGCCACCAGTGACCCGAAAGGGGAAAAAGGAAAGGAGCAGTTCTTC
CATSDPKGEKGKEQFF
>.|TRBV20-1|TRBJ2-1|TRBD2
TGCAGTGCTAGACCGGGACTAGCGGCGTACAATGAGCAGTTCTTC
CSARPGLAAYNEQFF
>.|TRBV20-1|TRBJ1-6|.
TGCAGTGCTGCCGTATGGGGTGCTGGTAATTCACCCCTCCACTTT
CSAAVWGAGNSPLHF
>.|TRBV25-1|TRBJ2-5|TRBD1
TGTGCCAGCAGTGTAGAGGGTGGGGGACAGGGCTCGCAGTACTTC
CASSVEGGGQGSQYF
>.|TRBV20-1|TRBJ2-3|TRBD2
TGCAGTGCTCCCACTAGCGGTAACACAGATACGCAGTATTTT
CSAPTSGNTDTQYF
>few|TRBV24-1|TRBJ2-1|.
TGTGCCACCAGTGTATCGTTTGGGGCTTTAAATGAGCAGTTCTTC
CATSVSFGALNEQFF
>many|TRBV6-1|TRBJ2-7|.
TGTGCCAGCAGTGATGGGCCAGGCTCCTACGAGCAGTACTTC
CASSDGPGSYEQYF
>.|TRBV10-3|TRBJ1-1|.
TGTGCCACCAGGGGCGGTATGAACACTGAAGCTTTCTTT
CATRGGMNTEAFF
>many|TRBV9|TRBJ1-1|.
TGTGCCAGCAGCACGTCGGAGGGTTTGGCCACTGAAGCTTTCTTT
CASSTSEGLATEAFF
>.|TRBV24-1|TRBJ1-1|TRBD1
TGTGCCACCAGTGACGCCTCCGGGACAGGAGCTGAAGCTTTCTTT
CATSDASGTGAEAFF
>.|TRBV7-9|TRBJ2-1|TRBD2
TGTGCCAGCAGCTTACTCACCCCGGGACTAGCTGGCAATGAGCAGTTCTTC
CASSLLTPGLAGNEQFF
>.|TRBV6-6|TRBJ2-3|.
TGTGCCAGCAGTTACTTAGAAGAGGAGGGGCGGACCACAGATACGCAGTATTTT
CASSYLEEEGRTTDTQYF
>few|TRBV2|TRBJ1-5|.
TGTGCCAGCAGTGATGGGGTGAGCAATCAGCCCCAGCATTTT
CASSDGVSNQPQHF
>.|TRBV9|TRBJ2-1|TRBD1
TGTGCCAGCAGCGCCGGACAGGCATACAATGAGCAGTTCTTC
CASSAGQAYNEQFF
>.|TRBV2|TRBJ2-7|TRBD1
TGTGCCAGCAGCGGACAGGGGACCTACGAGCAGTACTTC
CASSGQGTYEQYF
>.|TRBV15|TRBJ1-5|TRBD1
TGTGCCACCAGCACTCTGACAGGGATCCACCCTCAGCCCCAGCATTTT
CATSTLTGIHPQPQHF
>.|TRBV12-3/TRBV12-4|TRBJ1-1|.
TGTGCCAGCAGTTTGGTAGGGGATGCTTTCTTT
CASSLVGDAFF
>.|TRBV19|TRBJ2-1|.
TGTGCCAGTAGTACCTATATATACAATGAGCAGTTCTTC
CASSTYIYNEQFF
>.|TRBV9|TRBJ2-3|.
TGTGCCAGCACCCGGGGTAAACTAAGCACAGATACGCAGTATTTT
CASTRGKLSTDTQYF
>many|TRBV11-2|TRBJ2-1|TRBD2
TGTGCCAGCAGCTTAGTTAGCGGGGGCCCAAACAATGAGCAGTTCTTC
CASSLVSGGPNNEQFF
>.|TRBV20-1|TRBJ2-1|TRBD2
TGCAGTGCTAGAAAAAGCGGGGGGGCCTATGAGCAGTTCTTC
CSARKSGGAYEQFF
>.|TRBV19|TRBJ1-6|.
TGTGCCAGTAGCGATCGGCGCTCCTATAATTCACCCCTCCACTTT
CASSDRRSYNSPLHF
>many|TRBV12-3/TRBV12-4|TRBJ2-1|.
TGTGCCAGTGAAACGGGGGGCTTGGATGAGCAGTTCTTC
CASETGGLDEQFF
>.|TRBV24-1|TRBJ1-2|.
TGTGCCACCAGGGACGAGCAGACCCATGGCTACACCTTC
CATRDEQTHGYTF
>.|TRBV20-1|TRBJ2-1|.
TGCAGTGCTGACAGGTCCTTGGGGGACGATGAGCAGTTCTTC
CSADRSLGDDEQFF
>.|TRBV7-2|TRBJ2-7|TRBD1
TGTGCCAGCAGCTCATACGGACAGGTCTCCTACGAGCAGTACTTC
CASSSYGQVSYEQYF
>.|TRBV7-9|TRBJ2-3|.
TGTGCCAGCAGCTTAGGTGGCCTCACAGATACGCAGTATTTT
CASSLGGLTDTQYF
>few|TRBV7-9|TRBJ2-5|.
TGTGCCAGCAGCTTACATCCCCTCCAAGAGACCCAGTACTTC
CASSLHPLQETQYF
>.|TRBV7-2|TRBJ1-1|.
TGTGCCAGCAGCCCAGAGGGACCCGAAGCTTTCTTT
CASSPEGPEAFF
>many|TRBV3-1|TRBJ2-7|.
TGTGCCAGCAGCCAAGAATCAGTTATACACTTC
CASSQESVIHF
>.|TRBV7-8|TRBJ1-5|.
TGTGCCAGCAAAACCAGTAGCAATCAGCCCCAGCATTTT
CASKTSSNQPQHF
>.|TRBV10-3|TRBJ1-6|TRBD1
TGTGCCATCAGCGCCTCGGGACAGGGAAATTCACCCCTCCACTTT
CAISASGQGNSPLHF
>once|TRBV7-2|TRBJ1-1|.
TGTGCCAGCGGCCCCTCGACAGGACGGCAAGCTTTCTTT
CASGPSTGRQAFF
>.|TRBV24-1|TRBJ1-1|.
TGTGCCACCAGTGACTCAGGGACTGAAGCTTTCTTT
CATSDSGTEAFF
>.|TRBV4-1|TRBJ1-1|.
TGCGCCAGCAGCCAATCCGAGGGACGGGGCACTGAAGCTTTCTTT
CASSQSEGRGTEAFF
>.|TRBV10-1|TRBJ2-3|TRBD2
TGCGCCAGCAGTGAGGCTAGCGGGGAGATCACAGATACGCAGTATTTT
CASSEASGEITDTQYF
>few|TRBV20-1|TRBJ2-7|TRBD2
TGCAGTGCTAGCGTAGCGGGCTCAGGGATAGGCTCCTACGAGCAGTACTTC
CSASVAGSGIGSYEQYF
>.|TRBV29-1|TRBJ1-1|.
TGCAGCGTTGCCGGAACAGATGGTGGGTACACTGAAGCTTTCTTT
CSVAGTDGGYTEAFF
>.|TRBV24-1|TRBJ2-2|TRBD2
TGTGCCACCGCTCGGACTAGCGGGGGGAGCGGGGAGCTGTTTTTT
CATARTSGGSGELFF
>few|TRBV7-2|TRBJ2-4|TRBD1
TGTGCCAGCAGCGGCGGGACAGGGTTCGAAAACATTCAGTACTTC
CASSGGTGFENIQYF
>.|TRBV15|TRBJ1-5|TRBD1
TGTGCCACCAGCAGACCATTTCCGGGACAGGGGGATCAGCCTCAGCATTTT
CATSRPFPGQGDQPQHF
>.|TRBV7-2|TRBJ1-1|.
TGTGCCAGCAGCTCAGAGCCGGGACGTCTCGGTGAAGCTTTCTTT
CASSSEPGRLGEAFF
>.|TRBV29-1|TRBJ2-5|.
TGCAGCGTTGAAGATCTCCGAAAAGGGACCCAGTACTTC
CSVEDLRKGTQYF
>few|TRBV2|TRBJ2-2|.
TGTGCCAGCAGTGAAGATATGGCCGGGGAGCTGTTTTTT
CASSEDMAGELFF
>few|TRBV2|TRBJ1-6|.
TGTGCCAGCAGTTTAGCACTTTCACCCCTCCACTTT
CASSLALSPLHF
>.|TRBV20-1|TRBJ1-1|TRBD1
TGCAGTGCTTGGGGACAGAATGAAGCTTTCTTT
CSAWGQNEAFF
>.|TRBV6-1|TRBJ2-3|TRBD2
TGTGCCAGCAGAGAAGTAGCGGGGGGGGTACCAGATACGCAGTATTTT
CASREVAGGVPDTQYF
>.|TRBV19|TRBJ1-1|.
TGTGCCAGTAGTATAAATCTCAACACTGAAGCTTTCTTT
CASSINLNTEAFF
>many|TRBV29-1|TRBJ2-2|TRBD1
TGCAGCGTATCCGGGACAGGGAACACCGGGGAGCTGTTTTTT
CSVSGTGNTGELFF
>.|TRBV12-3/TRBV12-4|TRBJ1-5|.
TGTGCCAGCAGTAAAACATATAGCAATCAGCCCCAGCATTTT
CASSKTYSNQPQHF
>many|TRBV15|TRBJ1-4|.
TGTGCCACCAGCACAGCCGACAGAGCTAATGAAAAACTGTTTTTT
CATSTADRANEKLFF
>once|TRBV24-1|TRBJ2-3|TRBD2
TGTGCCACCAGTGATTTTAGCGGGAGCATACAAAATACGCAGTATTTT
CATSDFSGSIQNTQYF
>once|TRBV12-5|TRBJ1-5|.
TGTGCTAGTGTTTGGGCCAATCAGCCCCAGCATTTT
CASVWANQPQHF
>few|TRBV2|TRBJ2-7|TRBD2
TGTGCCAGCTCCCCGTCGGGGGGCTACGAGCAGTACTTC
CASSPSGGYEQYF